These 23 T cell receptor beta chains share one sample of origin, sequenced in a study of T cell responses to AZD1222 COVID-19 vaccine. Profiling relied on immunoSEQ multiplex PCR, and the TCRdb table lists in-frame clones only, not all of them. The table lists around 70,000 clones, 85% to 90% of them singletons. The sequencing here drew on peripheral blood, taken on day 0 of AZD1222 vaccination. These TCRs come from an adult in good health.

The chain is built from TRBV19 and TRBJ1-2; D is unclear. Germline CDR1 is LNHDA and CDR2 is SQIVND (reference sequence). The CDR3 is 12 amino acids. V was pared by 6 bases and J by 4 bases, with 9 bases between. CDR3 in DNA: TGTGCCAGTAGAACGACGATCTATGGCTACACCTTC. It is translated as CASRTTIYGYTF.

The chain carries TRBV4-1 and TRBJ1-5; D unclear. This CDR3 region has 14 residues. Germline V CDR1 and CDR2: MGHRA, YSYEKL. Trimming removed 3 bases at V and 4 bases at J, with 10 bases between. CDR3 sequence: CASSQSQGNQPQHF. In DNA form, the CDR3 reads TGCGCCAGCAGCCAGTCACAAGGGAATCAGCCCCAGCATTTT.

The chain has TRBV6-5 and TRBJ2-3; 9 positions match TRBD2. This CDR3 is 14 amino acids long. The germline gives CDR1 MNHEY, CDR2 SVGAGI. J gave up 2 bases and V 6 bases, and 3 bases lay outside the gene matches. This CDR3 is CASRTSGTTDTQYF. The CDR3 DNA reads as TGTGCCAGCAGGACTAGCGGAACCACAGATACGCAGTATTTT.

In this sample, this clone turned up once. The chain recombines TRBV5-1 with TRBJ2-1; no definite D call. Deletions cut 0 bases from V and 5 bases from J, with 3 bases between. The length of the CDR3 is 12 residues. From germline, CDR1 is SGHRS and CDR2 YFSETQ. Here the CDR3 reads CASSLGNNEQFF. The CDR3 nucleotides read TGCGCCAGCAGCTTGGGAAACAATGAGCAGTTCTTC.

The CDR3 here is CASSLASFARGDTDTQYF. The CDR3, as DNA: TGTGCCAGCAGCTTAGCGAGTTTCGCGAGGGGGGACACAGATACGCAGTATTTT. The chain joins TRBV7-2 to TRBJ2-3; D possibly uses TRBD1 or TRBD2 (6 bases each). The CDR3 totals 18 residues. V shed 0 bases and J shed 2 bases, with 18 bases lying between them. Germline V CDR1 and CDR2: SGHTA, FQGNSA.

This clone was counted a few times. The genes are TRBV19 and TRBJ1-5, with 11 positions matching TRBD1. Germline-derived CDR1 and CDR2 are LNHDA and SQIVND (reference sequence). Trimming took 5 bases from V and 5 from J; bases not matched to a gene: 2. This CDR3 has 14 amino acids. CDR3 nucleotide sequence: TGTGCCAGTAGTGGACAGGGGGCCTATCAGCCCCAGCATTTT. Protein: CASSGQGAYQPQHF.

This chain uses TRBV18 with TRBJ2-7, with TRBD1 as a possible D gene (6 bases). V shed 6 bases and J shed 2 bases, with 14 bases lying between them. Germline V gene sequence: CDR1 KGHSH, CDR2 LQKENI. The CDR3 runs 14 residues. The CDR3 nucleotides are TGTGCCAGCTCGCATAACAGGGAAACCTACGAGCAGTACTTC. Protein: CASSHNRETYEQYF.

The chain recombines TRBV21-1 with TRBJ2-3. TRBV21-1 is flagged as a pseudogene. This CDR3 contains 15 residues. Here the CDR3 reads CASSKEGFLTDTQYF. In nucleotides, the CDR3 is TGTGCCAGCAGCAAAGAAGGGTTTCTAACAGATACGCAGTATTTT.

V gene TRBV12-1 combines with J gene TRBJ2-7; TRBD1 was called by the table and not checked on the DNA. TRBV12-1 corresponds to a pseudogene. This CDR3 has 14 amino acids. CDR3 nucleotide sequence: TGTGCCAGCAGCTTTGACAGGTCCTCCTACGAGCAGTACTTC. This translates into CASSFDRSSYEQYF.

The rearrangement joins TRBV6-5 to TRBJ1-4; no definite D call. Per the germline V gene, CDR1 is MNHEY and CDR2 is SVGAGI. The V end was cut by 6 bases, the J end by 7 bases, with 15 bases between. The CDR3 runs to 14 residues. The CDR3 coding sequence is TGTGCCAGCAGGGGAGAGGCAGTGGGTGAAAAACTGTTTTTT. It translates to CASRGEAVGEKLFF.

The rearrangement links TRBV25-1 to TRBJ2-5; maybe TRBD2 (6 bases). This CDR3 is built from 15 residues. The V gene lost 7 bases and the J gene lost 1 base, with 16 bases spanning the gap. From germline, CDR1 is MGHDK and CDR2 SYGVNS. CDR3 residues: CASTLTGTFQETQYF. The CDR3 DNA follows: TGTGCCAGCACCCTAACCGGGACTTTCCAAGAGACCCAGTACTTC.

This clone has only a few counts. This chain connects TRBV27 to TRBJ2-7; 9 nucleotides match TRBD1. After removal of 6 bases from V and 3 bases from J, the junction contained 9 bases not matched to a gene. Germline CDR1 and CDR2: MNHEY and SMNVEV (reference sequence). The CDR3 runs 15 residues. This CDR3 reads CASRKGQGPFYEQYF. The CDR3 nucleotides read TGTGCCAGCAGGAAGGGACAGGGTCCCTTCTACGAGCAGTACTTC.

The genes are TRBV25-1 and TRBJ2-7, with TRBD1 matching over 10 bases. After removal of 7 bases from V and 2 bases from J, the junction contained 5 bases not matched to a gene. The CDR3 loop spans 14 amino acids. Germline values: CDR1 MGHDK, CDR2 SYGVNS. In DNA form, the CDR3 reads TGTGCCAGCACCCGACAGGGGGCTACCTACGAGCAGTACTTC. Translation gives CASTRQGATYEQYF.

The chain links TRBV7-8 to TRBJ2-1; 11 nucleotides align to TRBD2. V shed 5 bases and J 2 bases; nucleotides not matched to a gene: 5. CDR3 length equals 16 residues. Germline V gene lookup returns CDR1 SGHVS and CDR2 FQNEAQ. The DNA for the CDR3 is TGTGCCAGCAGCCCCAATAGCGGGAGGGCCTACAATGAGCAGTTCTTC. It yields the protein CASSPNSGRAYNEQFF.

The chain links TRBV2 to TRBJ2-7; D might be TRBD2 (5 bases). Germline-derived CDR1 and CDR2 are SNHLY and FYNNEI. V shed 1 base and J shed 3 bases, with 16 bases lying between them. The CDR3 covers 16 residues. DNA for the CDR3: TGTGCCAGCAGTGAAGAGGTGGCTAGCAGGTTCTACGAGCAGTACTTC. Protein: CASSEEVASRFYEQYF.

J is TRBJ1-3 and V is TRBV7-9; D is uncertain. V lost 2 bases and J 0 bases, leaving 8 bases between the germline ends. Germline CDR1 is SEHNR and CDR2 is FQNEAQ (reference sequence). CDR3 size: 15 residues. This CDR3 is CASSLLIDSGNTIYF. The CDR3 DNA is TGTGCCAGCAGCTTACTTATTGACTCTGGAAACACCATATATTTT.

This clone was recorded only once. The chain uses TRBV7-8 and TRBJ1-2; D is ambiguous. The length of the CDR3 is 14 residues. The V and J ends lost 10 bases and 6 bases respectively, with 21 bases between them. Germline CDR1 SGHVS, CDR2 FQNEAQ. CDR3: CAITPLRGRDGYTF. As DNA, the CDR3 is TGTGCCATCACCCCGTTGCGGGGTCGGGATGGCTACACCTTC.

The chain has TRBV27 and TRBJ2-6; D is uncertain. The germline V gene encodes CDR1 MNHEY and CDR2 SMNVEV (reference sequence). The CDR3 totals 16 residues. V lost 0 bases to trimming and J lost 4 bases, with 10 bases between them. In DNA form, the CDR3 reads TGTGCCAGCAGTTTATCTAGGGTACCAGGGGCCAACGTCCTGACTTTC. It yields the protein CASSLSRVPGANVLTF.

J is TRBJ2-1 and V is TRBV29-1, with 12 bases matching TRBD2. The J segment lost 4 bases and the V segment lost 2 bases, leaving 6 bases of the junction unmatched. Germline CDR1 and CDR2: SQVTM and ANQGSEA. The CDR3 spans 16 residues. CDR3 bases: TGCAGCGTTGAACTAGCGGGAGGGCCGAGGTACAATGAGCAGTTCTTC. Residues: CSVELAGGPRYNEQFF.

The chain is built from TRBV12-3 or TRBV12-4 and TRBJ1-1; D remains unclear. V was clipped by 5 bases and J by 2 bases, with 9 bases between them. CDR3 size: 13 residues. DNA of the CDR3: TGTGCCAGCAGTCTTACAGCAAACACTGAAGCTTTCTTT. Translated, it gives CASSLTANTEAFF.

V and J are TRBV20-1 and TRBJ1-1; D remains unclear. The V gene lost 3 bases and the J gene lost 1 base, with 6 bases spanning the gap. The CDR3 is made up of 12 amino acids. Germline values: CDR1 DFQATT, CDR2 SNEGSKA (reference sequence). The CDR3 coding sequence is TGCAGTGCTAGTCCCGGGAACACTGAAGCTTTCTTT. It encodes CSASPGNTEAFF.

The chain is built from TRBV19 and TRBJ2-7; D ambiguous. This CDR3 comprises 9 residues. Looked up from germline, CDR1 is LNHDA and CDR2 is SQIVND (reference sequence). Trimming stripped 2 bases from V and 12 bases from J, with 5 bases between. The CDR3 DNA sequence: TGTGCCAGTAGTATATTTAGGTACTTC. Protein sequence: CASSIFRYF. Full variable domain (remainder filled in from reference TRBV19 and TRBJ2-7): DGGITQSPKYLFRKEGQNVTLSCEQNLNHDAMYWYRQDPGQGLRLIYYSQIVNDFQKGDIAEGYSVSREKKESFPLTVTSAQKNPTAFYLCASSIFRYFGPGTRLTVT.

The chain links TRBV3-1 (or the pseudogene TRBV3-2) to TRBJ1-6, with D possibly matching TRBD1 (5 bases). In germline, CDR1 is LGHDT, CDR2 YNNKEL (reference sequence). This CDR3 spans 15 amino acids. The V end was cut by 4 bases, the J end by 7 bases, with 14 bases between. Here the CDR3 reads CASSPRGRSNSPLHF. The CDR3 DNA reads as TGTGCCAGCAGCCCCCGGGGCAGAAGCAATTCACCCCTCCACTTT.